This T cell receptor (beta chain) is from a study of T cells in tumors after PD-1 blockade. Study overall: Daily vismodegib 150 mg continued in a subset of anti-PD-1-treated patients. The study, taken as a whole, reports: Most post-therapy expanded exhausted CD8+ clones were new, undetected before treatment. Some novel exhausted tumor clones appeared in pre-treatment blood, suggesting peripheral recruitment.

Tumor or blood genomic DNA was sequenced, with inputs of about 550 ng to 6,004 ng. With respect to this clone: Its antigen remains unknown.

TCRdb's table, derived via immunoSEQ multiplex PCR, lists solely in-frame clones and lacks some. This table has 10,000 to 15,000 clones, around 63% appearing once. The CDR3 loop spans 18 amino acids. Germline CDR1 SGHNT, CDR2 YYREEE (reference sequence). J was trimmed by 9 bases and V by 1 base; bases with no gene match: 12. The gene calls are TRBV5-4 and TRBJ1-6, with 11 positions matching TRBD1. The sequence was obtained from a human donor with cutaneous squamous cell carcinoma. This material consisted of tumor tissue, taken before anti-PD-1 treatment. CDR3 residues: CASSLQFGTGGWRSPLHF. CDR3 bases: TGTGCCAGCAGCTTGCAGTTCGGGACAGGGGGATGGCGTTCACCCCTCCACTTT.